This TCR beta chain was documented in a study of blood T cell repertoires in COVID-19. As for the study in general: Sources were T cells, B-cell-depleted T cells, or PBMCs; the material itself was cDNA or gDNA.

This clone has just one count. A read error may account for a junction end that differs from germline. CDR1 is MDHEN, CDR2 SYDVKM, per germline. The CDR3 is made up of 13 amino acids. Original methodology: The authors estimated nucleated cell counts from reference gene primer amplification. The data were produced by immunoSEQ multiplex PCR, yet TCRdb's version contains in-frame clones alone and is incomplete. The V and J calls and clone size are taken from that table; D and trimming were inferred from the DNA. The repertoire has 130,000 to 150,000 clones, 88% of them found once; the top ten carry 1.7%.

This receptor was taken from a woman aged 45-65 years with acute or convalescent COVID-19. This chain connects TRBV28 to TRBJ2-2; 7 bases align to TRBD1. What was sequenced was peripheral blood. DNA of the CDR3: TGTGCCAGCAATAAACCCCGGGACAGAGCCCCGATTTTT. It is translated as CASNKPRDRAPIF.